Each of the 30 T cell receptor beta chains below was sequenced from the same sample in a study of T-cell reconstitution after alpha-beta-depleted transplantation in children. Study-wide results and caveats: Most T-cell counts and diversity one year after the transplant came from T cells that were newly produced.

It was with unique molecular identifiers that the TCRbeta library was prepared. TCRdb re-called the PCR reads through MiXCR, storing one row per CDR3 protein. This table holds 250,000 to 300,000 distinct CDR3 sequences, approximately 7.3% found once. Their cognate antigens are unknown. Source: peripheral blood, taken 360 days after TCRalphabeta/CD19-depleted stem cell transplant. The receptors derive from a female patient aged 2-10 years who had a stem cell transplant for Fanconi anemia, so the T cells may come from the graft donor.

The chain couples TRBV4-3 to TRBJ2-5; 8 bases align to TRBD2. The length of the CDR3 is 15 residues. With 2 bases clipped from V and 5 bases from J, the junction kept 7 bases outside the gene matches. CDR1 and CDR2 from the germline V gene are LGHNA and YSLEER. CDR3 sequence (DNA): TGCGCCAGCAGCCAATCAAGCGGGGGATCGGAGACCCAGTACTTC. Translating it yields CASSQSSGGSETQYF.

This clonotype was recorded at least ten times. The chain links TRBV28 to TRBJ2-1; TRBD2 matches at 12 bases. V trimming: 6 bases; J trimming: 7 bases; junction bases outside the gene matches: 7. CDR1 is MDHEN, CDR2 SYDVKM, per germline. The CDR3 length is 15 residues. CDR3: CASRPTSGSWNEQFF. The CDR3, as DNA: TGTGCCAGCAGACCGACTAGCGGGAGTTGGAATGAGCAGTTCTTC.

This clonotype was detected only a few times. The chain couples TRBV19 to TRBJ2-7; D remains ambiguous. Germline CDR1 is LNHDA and CDR2 is SQIVND (reference sequence). The CDR3 length is 14 residues. Trimming shortened V by 5 bases and J by 4 bases, and 15 bases separated the two germline ends. The CDR3 reads CASSALLSGYEQYF. As DNA, the CDR3 is TGTGCCAGTAGTGCCCTTCTGTCTGGTTACGAGCAGTACTTC. Based on the CDR3 plus reference TRBV19 and TRBJ2-7, the full variable domain is DGGITQSPKYLFRKEGQNVTLSCEQNLNHDAMYWYRQDPGQGLRLIYYSQIVNDFQKGDIAEGYSVSREKKESFPLTVTSAQKNPTAFYLCASSALLSGYEQYFGPGTRLTVT.

This clonotype occurred many times. V and J are TRBV5-4 and TRBJ2-7, with TRBD2 matching 12 bases. The germline gives CDR1 SGHNT, CDR2 YYREEE (reference sequence). Germline trimming cut 1 base from V and 3 bases from J; bases unmatched to any gene: 5. The CDR3 is 16 residues long. The CDR3 region is CASSLPTSGSSYEQYF. Written as DNA, the CDR3 is TGTGCCAGCAGCTTGCCGACTAGCGGGAGTAGCTACGAGCAGTACTTC.

In its sample, this clonotype was seen many times. This chain joins TRBV12-3 or TRBV12-4 and TRBJ1-2, with D maybe TRBD1 (6 bases). V lost 2 bases and J 8 bases, leaving 15 bases between the germline ends. The CDR3 runs 14 residues. This chain's CDR3 is CASSLTGRYGGYTF. CDR3 bases: TGTGCCAGCAGTTTAACAGGGCGCTATGGGGGCTACACCTTC.

The table lists this clonotype with many counts. The rearrangement joins TRBV6-1 to TRBJ2-5; 9 nucleotides align to TRBD1. The CDR3 extends over 16 amino acids. V trimming: 2 bases; J trimming: 5 bases; junction bases outside the gene matches: 9. Per the germline V gene, CDR1 is MNHNS and CDR2 is SASEGT. The chain's CDR3 is CASSERGQGVSETQYF. Here the CDR3 DNA reads TGTGCCAGCAGTGAAAGGGGACAGGGAGTTAGCGAGACCCAGTACTTC.

With respect to this clonotype: The conserved final phenylalanine or tryptophan is absent from the CDR3, which likely points to a read error. The chain carries TRBV5-5 and TRBJ1-1; 7 nucleotides align to TRBD1. CDR1 and CDR2 from the germline V gene are SGHKS and YYEKEE (reference sequence). Trimming took 4 bases from V and 7 from J; bases not matched to a gene: 10. The CDR3 is 14 amino acids. The CDR3 protein is CASSPQGQYSEAFL. Written as DNA, the CDR3 is TGTGCCAGCAGCCCTCAGGGACAGTATAGTGAAGCTTTCCTT.

This clonotype was counted only a few times. CDR3 amino acids: CASRRPDSPGTQYF. CDR3 bases: TGTGCCAGCAGGCGTCCGGACAGCCCGGGGACCCAGTACTTC. The J gene is TRBJ2-5, the V gene TRBV6-1; perhaps TRBD1 as D (6 bases). Germline loops: CDR1 MNHNS, CDR2 SASEGT. The V gene lost 6 bases and the J gene lost 7 bases, with 18 bases spanning the gap. CDR3 length equals 14 residues.

The chain links TRBV6-1 to TRBJ2-3; possibly TRBD1 or TRBD2 for D (6 bases each). Germline loops: CDR1 MNHNS, CDR2 SASEGT. This CDR3 is 14 amino acids long. Trimming took 6 bases from V and 4 from J, leaving 14 bases between them. In nucleotides, the CDR3 is TGTGCCAGCAGGAAGGATCGGGGGCCAGATACGCAGTATTTT. Residues: CASRKDRGPDTQYF.

In its sample, this clonotype was seen many times. V and J are TRBV29-1 and TRBJ1-2; no clear D gene. V lost 3 bases and J 1 base, leaving 15 bases between the germline ends. Germline values: CDR1 SQVTM, CDR2 ANQGSEA. The CDR3 runs 15 residues. The CDR3 coding sequence is TGCAGCGTTGACCAGCCGGGAGGCTTTAACTATGGCTACACCTTC. As protein: CSVDQPGGFNYGYTF. Full variable domain (missing parts from reference TRBV29-1 and TRBJ1-2): SAVISQKPSRDICQRGTSLTIQCQVDSQVTMMFWYRQQPGQSLTLIATANQGSEATYESGFVIDKFPISRPNLTFSTLTVSNMSPEDSSIYLCSVDQPGGFNYGYTFGSGTRLTVV.

This clonotype was observed at least ten times. The chain couples TRBV24-1 to TRBJ2-5; perhaps TRBD1 as D (6 bases). The CDR3 length is 15 residues. Germline CDR1 and CDR2: KGHDR and SFDVKD. Trimming cost V 3 bases and J 1 base, with 11 bases left between them. The chain's CDR3 is CATSDPGQSQETQYF. CDR3 nucleotides: TGTGCCACCAGTGATCCCGGACAGTCCCAAGAGACCCAGTACTTC.

This clonotype was detected many times. The CDR3 DNA reads as TGCGCCAGCAGCCCAGGACTTTCCAACGAGCAGTACTTC. It is translated as CASSPGLSNEQYF. V is TRBV5-1 and J is TRBJ2-7, with D maybe TRBD2 (5 bases). Trimming took off 4 bases at V and 5 bases at J, with 13 bases between the two ends. The CDR3 runs to 13 residues. The germline gives CDR1 SGHRS, CDR2 YFSETQ.

A remark on this clonotype: A much bigger clone sits one base away, suggesting this may be a read error. The chain recombines TRBV12-3 or TRBV12-4 with TRBJ1-1, with a tentative D call TRBD1 (5 bases). CDR3 size: 13 residues. Trimming stripped 3 bases from V and 4 bases from J, with 9 bases between. CDR3 DNA: TGTGCCAGCAGTTTTTGGAGGGGCACTGAAGCTTTCTTT. The encoded protein is CASSFWRGTEAFF.

This clonotype was seen many times. The genes are TRBV7-2 and TRBJ2-3, with 11 positions matching TRBD2. V was pared by 2 bases and J by 6 bases, with 10 bases of the junction left unmatched. This CDR3 spans 17 amino acids. Looked up from germline, CDR1 is SGHTA and CDR2 is FQGNSA. The CDR3, as DNA: TGTGCCAGCAGCTTACCACTAGCGGGGGCCCATACTGATACGCAGTATTTT. Translated, it gives CASSLPLAGAHTDTQYF.

This clonotype turned up a few times. The rearrangement links TRBV3-1 to TRBJ1-3; 8 nucleotides match TRBD1. J lost 4 bases, V lost 5 bases, and 10 bases had no gene match. The CDR3 is 16 residues long. Per germline, CDR1 LGHDT and CDR2 YNNKEL (reference sequence). The chain's CDR3 is CASSYRQGLLGNTIYF. The DNA of the CDR3 is TGTGCCAGCAGCTACAGACAGGGGCTACTCGGAAACACCATATATTTT.

This clonotype was seen at least ten times. The chain couples TRBV28 to TRBJ2-1; 7 bases match TRBD1. The CDR3 sequence is 18 residues long. The V segment lost 6 bases and the J segment 6 bases; nucleotides outside the gene matches: 20. The germline CDR1 and CDR2 sequences are MDHEN and SYDVKM. The CDR3 nucleotides are TGTGCCAGCAGCCCCCCTCCCGGACAGGTGACGTCCGGCAATGAGCAGTTCTTC. It is translated as CASSPPPGQVTSGNEQFF. The whole variable domain, filled in from reference TRBV28 and TRBJ2-1, reads DVKVTQSSRYLVKRTGEKVFLECVQDMDHENMFWYRQDPGLGLRLIYFSYDVKMKEKGDIPEGYSVSREKKERFSLILESASTNQTSMYLCASSPPPGQVTSGNEQFFGPGTRLTVL.

This clonotype came up once. CDR3 loop: CASSSQRDSIYNEQFF. CDR3 bases: TGTGCCAGCAGTTCACAAAGGGACAGTATCTACAATGAGCAGTTCTTC. The V gene is TRBV6-5, the J gene TRBJ2-1; 7 nucleotides agree with TRBD1. Trimming took 4 bases from V and 3 from J; bases not matched to a gene: 9. The CDR3 consists of 16 residues. Germline V lookup: CDR1 MNHEY, CDR2 SVGAGI.

This clonotype was seen many times. This chain's CDR3 is CASSSTGTLSYNEQFF. CDR3 bases: TGCGCCAGCAGCTCAACCGGGACTCTCTCCTACAATGAGCAGTTCTTC. The genes are TRBV5-1 and TRBJ2-1; TRBD2 might be the D (6 bases). The V and J ends lost 3 bases and 0 bases respectively, with 13 bases between them. This CDR3 region has 16 residues. Germline lookup yields CDR1 SGHRS and CDR2 YFSETQ.

Worth noting for this clonotype: A read error may produce the germline difference seen at one junction end. The chain uses TRBV5-8 and TRBJ1-2, with D possibly being TRBD1 (5 bases). CDR1 is SGHTS and CDR2 is YDEGEE in the germline V gene. The CDR3 sequence is 12 residues long. CDR3 residues: CASSLLGSLGQF. The CDR3 region has the DNA TGTGCCAGCAGCCTCTTGGGGAGCTTGGGGCAATTC. Drawing the rest from reference TRBV5-8 and TRBJ1-2, the complete variable domain is EAGVTQSPTHLIKTRGQQATLRCSPISGHTSVYWYQQALGLGLQFLLWYDEGEERNRGNFPPRFSGRQFPNYSSELNVNALELEDSALYLCASSLLGSLGQFGSGTRLTVV.

The J gene is TRBJ1-5, the V gene TRBV28; 9 bases are shared with TRBD1. The V segment lost 5 bases and the J segment 3 bases; nucleotides outside the gene matches: 14. From germline, CDR1 is MDHEN and CDR2 SYDVKM. The CDR3 contains 18 residues. The CDR3 DNA is TGTGCCAGCAGTCCCCCCTTTTTCGGGACAGGGATCAATCAGCCCCAGCATTTT. This encodes CASSPPFFGTGINQPQHF.

This clonotype occurred many times. CDR3 sequence (DNA): TGCAGCGTTGAAGTCCTAGCGGGAGGCTACGAGCAGTACTTC. Translated: CSVEVLAGGYEQYF. This chain uses TRBV29-1 with TRBJ2-7; 11 bases map to TRBD2. Germline V CDR1 and CDR2: SQVTM, ANQGSEA. The CDR3 has 14 residues. J lost 3 bases, V lost 1 base, and 2 bases had no gene match.

This clonotype was recorded many times. The V call is TRBV9, the J call TRBJ2-1, with a possible D match to TRBD2 (5 bases). The ends were cut back, 0 bases at V and 2 bases at J, with 12 bases in the middle. This CDR3 is built from 16 residues. Germline V lookup: CDR1 SGDLS, CDR2 YYNGEE. This CDR3 is CASSVAVSETYNEQFF. The CDR3 coding sequence is TGTGCCAGCAGCGTAGCCGTTAGCGAAACCTACAATGAGCAGTTCTTC.

In this sample, this clonotype turned up a few times. The rearrangement uses TRBV2 and TRBJ2-5, with no clear D. V shed 3 bases and J shed 9 bases, with 8 bases lying between them. The CDR3 is made up of 11 amino acids. Germline CDR1 and CDR2: SNHLY and FYNNEI. The DNA of the CDR3 is TGTGCCAGCAGTGACCTTTCCTCCCAGTACTTC. Translated, it gives CASSDLSSQYF.

This clonotype has ten or more counts. This rearrangement joins TRBV10-3 to TRBJ2-3, with TRBD1 matching over 7 bases. J lost 5 bases, V lost 9 bases, and 11 bases had no gene match. The germline V gene has CDR1 ENHRY and CDR2 SYGVKD. This CDR3 region has 14 residues. This CDR3 is CAMRSGQTVDTQYF. The CDR3 DNA reads as TGTGCCATGCGGTCGGGACAGACGGTAGATACGCAGTATTTT.

This clonotype appeared many times. The gene calls are TRBV29-1 and TRBJ1-1; D is undetermined. Germline V CDR1 and CDR2: SQVTM, ANQGSEA. The CDR3 has 11 residues. V lost 4 bases and J 6 bases, leaving 9 bases between the germline ends. The CDR3 DNA follows: TGCAGCGTTGTAACATCATCTGAAGCTTTCTTT. Protein: CSVVTSSEAFF.

The V call is TRBV19, the J call TRBJ1-1; no firm D call. The CDR3 contains 12 residues. Germline V gives CDR1 LNHDA, CDR2 SQIVND (reference sequence). V was trimmed by 3 bases and J by 8 bases, leaving 10 bases between them. CDR3 amino acids: CASSIEGIEAFF. In nucleotides, the CDR3 is TGTGCCAGTAGTATCGAAGGAATCGAAGCTTTCTTT.

This clonotype showed up many times. The CDR3 sequence is CGAGVPYNEQFF. DNA of the CDR3: TGTGGGGCGGGAGTGCCCTACAATGAGCAGTTCTTC. The chain links TRBV28 to TRBJ2-1, with 7 bases fitting TRBD2. The germline V gene has CDR1 MDHEN and CDR2 SYDVKM. This CDR3 has 12 residues.

Ten or more counts support this clonotype. V usage is TRBV20-1 and J usage is TRBJ2-7; TRBD1 matches at 10 bases. Losses at the gene ends were 3 bases for V and 3 bases for J; bases not matched to a gene: 2. Germline V CDR1 and CDR2: DFQATT, SNEGSKA (reference sequence). This CDR3 is built from 13 residues. The CDR3 nucleotides are TGCAGTGCTAGGGGACAGGGGAACTACGAGCAGTACTTC. Translation gives CSARGQGNYEQYF.

This clonotype was seen at least ten times. The V gene is TRBV5-1, the J gene TRBJ2-5; D may correspond to TRBD1 or TRBD2 (5 bases each). Germline CDR1 is SGHRS and CDR2 is YFSETQ. Trimming took off 3 bases at V and 5 bases at J, with 14 bases between the two ends. The CDR3 has 14 amino acids. The CDR3 protein is CASSSRVTGETQYF. In DNA form, the CDR3 reads TGCGCCAGCAGCTCCAGGGTTACGGGGGAGACCCAGTACTTC. Filled out from reference TRBV5-1 and TRBJ2-5, the complete variable domain reads KAGVTQTPRYLIKTRGQQVTLSCSPISGHRSVSWYQQTPGQGLQFLFEYFSETQRNKGNFPGRFSGRQFSNSRSEMNVSTLELGDSALYLCASSSRVTGETQYFGPGTRLLVL.

Ten or more counts support this clonotype. The CDR3 nucleotides read TGCGCCAGCAGCTTTGGATCCGGGACTGAAGCTTTCTTT. This encodes CASSFGSGTEAFF. This chain uses TRBV5-1 with TRBJ1-1, with D unresolved. Trimming pared 2 bases from V and 5 bases from J, leaving 10 bases between. The CDR3 has 13 residues. Germline V gives CDR1 SGHRS, CDR2 YFSETQ.